A selection of T cell receptor beta chains follows, all from one sample in a study of beta chain features in type 1 diabetes. The assay was immunoSEQ multiplex PCR, and TCRdb's table has in-frame clones only and misses some. The sample consists of over 150,000 clones, roughly 8.1% of them appearing once. The sequencing sample was made of central memory CD4+ T cells from blood. The receptors shown here come from a man aged 18 to 29 in good health. Each CDR3 is given with its conserved first and last residue. The D gene is left open where the match is weak. Some rows mark clone size as missing; the rest say once, few, many or name a class of expanded clone.

v_call: TRBV30
j_call: TRBJ1-2
clone_size: -
d_call: TRBD1
cdr3_aa: CACYRGQSYGYTF
cdr3_nt: TGTGCCTGCTACAGGGGCCAGAGCTATGGCTACACCTTC

v_call: TRBV9
j_call: TRBJ1-3
clone_size: -
d_call: -
cdr3_aa: CASSVGTAGNTIYF
cdr3_nt: TGTGCCAGCAGCGTAGGGACAGCTGGAAACACCATATATTTT

v_call: TRBV7-2
j_call: TRBJ2-7
clone_size: -
d_call: TRBD1
cdr3_aa: CASSLDAGDSSYEQYF
cdr3_nt: TGTGCCAGCAGCTTAGACGCAGGGGACAGCTCCTACGAGCAGTACTTC

v_call: TRBV28
j_call: TRBJ2-1
clone_size: -
d_call: TRBD2
cdr3_aa: CASSVPGLENSEQFF
cdr3_nt: TGTGCCAGCAGTGTTCCGGGACTAGAGAACAGTGAGCAGTTCTTC

v_call: TRBV4-3
j_call: TRBJ1-2
clone_size: few
d_call: -
cdr3_aa: CASSQDPTQINYGYTF
cdr3_nt: TGCGCCAGCAGCCAAGATCCGACACAGATTAACTATGGCTACACCTTC

v_call: TRBV10-3
j_call: TRBJ1-2
clone_size: few
d_call: TRBD1
cdr3_aa: CAISGPGQGDGYTF
cdr3_nt: TGTGCCATCAGTGGACCGGGACAGGGGGATGGCTACACCTTC

v_call: TRBV11-1
j_call: TRBJ2-1
clone_size: few
d_call: -
cdr3_aa: CASSISGNNEQFF
cdr3_nt: TGTGCCAGCAGCATTTCAGGGAACAATGAGCAGTTCTTC

v_call: TRBV4-3
j_call: TRBJ2-7
clone_size: -
d_call: -
cdr3_aa: CASSRIKESYEQYF
cdr3_nt: TGCGCCAGCAGCCGAATAAAGGAGTCCTACGAGCAGTACTTC

v_call: TRBV7-8
j_call: TRBJ1-4
clone_size: -
d_call: -
cdr3_aa: CASSLARRAPNEKLFF
cdr3_nt: TGTGCCAGCAGCTTAGCTCGCAGGGCCCCTAATGAAAAACTGTTTTTT

v_call: TRBV29-1
j_call: TRBJ1-5
clone_size: few
d_call: -
cdr3_aa: CSVGYRDEPQHF
cdr3_nt: TGCAGCGTTGGCTACAGGGATGAGCCCCAGCATTTT

v_call: TRBV29-1
j_call: TRBJ2-2
clone_size: few
d_call: TRBD1
cdr3_aa: CSVAKGQATGELFF
cdr3_nt: TGCAGCGTCGCTAAAGGACAGGCGACCGGGGAGCTGTTTTTT

v_call: TRBV11-3
j_call: TRBJ2-1
clone_size: -
d_call: TRBD2
cdr3_aa: CASSLGGSGKNEQFF
cdr3_nt: TGTGCCAGCAGCTTAGGGGGTAGCGGGAAAAATGAGCAGTTCTTC

v_call: TRBV7-3
j_call: TRBJ2-1
clone_size: few
d_call: -
cdr3_aa: CASSLVAGGSHGFF
cdr3_nt: -

v_call: TRBV4-3
j_call: TRBJ1-2
clone_size: -
d_call: -
cdr3_aa: CASSQGSGIYGYTF
cdr3_nt: TGCGCCAGCAGCCAAGGATCCGGGATCTATGGCTACACCTTC

v_call: TRBV18
j_call: TRBJ2-3
clone_size: many
d_call: -
cdr3_aa: CASSPLSALDTQYF
cdr3_nt: TGTGCCAGCTCACCATTATCCGCACTGGATACGCAGTATTTT

v_call: TRBV7-9
j_call: TRBJ2-5
clone_size: medium-sized
d_call: TRBD1
cdr3_aa: CASSTGGEETQYF
cdr3_nt: TGTGCCAGCAGCACAGGGGGCGAGGAGACCCAGTACTTC